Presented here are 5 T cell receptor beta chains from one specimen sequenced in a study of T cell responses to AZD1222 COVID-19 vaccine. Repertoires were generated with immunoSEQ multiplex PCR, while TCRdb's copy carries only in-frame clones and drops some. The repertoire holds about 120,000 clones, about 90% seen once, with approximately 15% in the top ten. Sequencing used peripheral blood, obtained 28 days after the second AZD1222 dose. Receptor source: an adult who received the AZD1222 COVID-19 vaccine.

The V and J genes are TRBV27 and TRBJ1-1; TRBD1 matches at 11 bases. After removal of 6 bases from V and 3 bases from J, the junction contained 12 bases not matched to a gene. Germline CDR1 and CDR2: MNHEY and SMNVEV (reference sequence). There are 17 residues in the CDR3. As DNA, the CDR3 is TGTGCCAGCAGGCCCTTAAGGACAGGGGGCATCGACACTGAAGCTTTCTTT. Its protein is CASRPLRTGGIDTEAFF.

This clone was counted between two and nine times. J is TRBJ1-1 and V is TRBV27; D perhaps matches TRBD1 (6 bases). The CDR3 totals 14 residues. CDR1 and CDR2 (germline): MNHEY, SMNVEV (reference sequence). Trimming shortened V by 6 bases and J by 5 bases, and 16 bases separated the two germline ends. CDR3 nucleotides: TGTGCCAGCAGCCCCGGGACAATTCTGACTGAAGCTTTCTTT. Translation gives CASSPGTILTEAFF.

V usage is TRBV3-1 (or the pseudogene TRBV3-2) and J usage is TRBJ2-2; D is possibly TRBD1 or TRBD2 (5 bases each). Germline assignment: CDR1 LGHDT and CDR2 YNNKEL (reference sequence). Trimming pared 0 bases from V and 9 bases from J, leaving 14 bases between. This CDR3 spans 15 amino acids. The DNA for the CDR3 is TGTGCCAGCAGCCAAGACTATGGGACCCCGCGGGAGCTGTTTTTT. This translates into CASSQDYGTPRELFF.

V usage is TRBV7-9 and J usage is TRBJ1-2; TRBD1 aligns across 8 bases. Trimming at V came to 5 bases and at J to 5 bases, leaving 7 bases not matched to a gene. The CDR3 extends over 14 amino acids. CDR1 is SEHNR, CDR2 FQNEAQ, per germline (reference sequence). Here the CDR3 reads CASSPQQGGYGYTF. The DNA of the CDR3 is TGTGCCAGCAGCCCACAACAGGGGGGGTATGGCTACACCTTC. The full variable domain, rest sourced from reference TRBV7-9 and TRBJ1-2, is DTGVSQNPRHKITKRGQNVTFRCDPISEHNRLYWYRQTLGQGPEFLTYFQNEAQLEKSRLLSDRFSAERPKGSFSTLEIQRTEQGDSAMYLCASSPQQGGYGYTFGSGTRLTVV.

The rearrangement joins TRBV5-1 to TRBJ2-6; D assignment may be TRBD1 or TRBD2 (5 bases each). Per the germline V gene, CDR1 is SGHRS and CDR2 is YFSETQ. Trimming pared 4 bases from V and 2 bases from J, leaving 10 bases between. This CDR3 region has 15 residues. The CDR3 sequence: CASSQGVTGANVLTF. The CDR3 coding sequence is TGCGCCAGCAGCCAGGGAGTTACTGGGGCCAACGTCCTGACTTTC.